This T cell receptor (beta chain) was identified during a study of T-cell memory formation after mild COVID-19. The study's findings and limits: Contracting clones, day 15 to 85, had balanced CD4/CD8, and later expanders favored CD4+. Mainly in CM and EM were contracting CD4+ clones; CD8+ were in EMRA.

In this sample, this clonotype turned up a few times. Its specificity is not known. From the 5' RACE reads, TCRdb called clonotypes with MiXCR, one entry per CDR3 protein. The table lists approximately 400,000 distinct CDR3 sequences, approximately 24% of them singletons, with around 8.8% in the top ten. Sequenced: PBMCs or a T cell subset sorted from them (not recorded which). This TCR derives from an adult woman who had mild COVID-19 (a few samples of this study predate the infection). Cell type and time point are not known.

In DNA form, the CDR3 reads TGTGCCAGCTCCGATTTGTCGAGGTCTGGAAACACCATATATTTT. Translated: CASSDLSRSGNTIYF. The genes are TRBV6-6 and TRBJ1-3, with D unclear. Germline V lookup: CDR1 MNHNY, CDR2 SVGAGI (reference sequence). V lost 8 bases and J 1 base, leaving 15 bases between the germline ends. The CDR3 runs 15 residues.